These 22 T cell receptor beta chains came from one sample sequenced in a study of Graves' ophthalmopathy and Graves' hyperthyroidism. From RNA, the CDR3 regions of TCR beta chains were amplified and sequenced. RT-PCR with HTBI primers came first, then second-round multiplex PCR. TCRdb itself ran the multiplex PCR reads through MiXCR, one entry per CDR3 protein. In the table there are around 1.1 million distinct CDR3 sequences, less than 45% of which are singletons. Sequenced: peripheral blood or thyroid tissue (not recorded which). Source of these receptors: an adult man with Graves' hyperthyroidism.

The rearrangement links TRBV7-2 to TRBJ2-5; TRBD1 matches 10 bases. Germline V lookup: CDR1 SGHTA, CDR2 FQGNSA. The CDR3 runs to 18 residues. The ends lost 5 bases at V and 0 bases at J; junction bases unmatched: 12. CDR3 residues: CASSQDRLDRGHQETQYF. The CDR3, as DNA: TGTGCCAGCAGCCAAGATCGCCTAGACAGGGGGCACCAAGAGACCCAGTACTTC.

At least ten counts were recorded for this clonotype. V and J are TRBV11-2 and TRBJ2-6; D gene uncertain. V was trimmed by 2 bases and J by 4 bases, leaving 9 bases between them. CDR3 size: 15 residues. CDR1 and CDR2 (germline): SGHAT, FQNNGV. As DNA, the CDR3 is TGTGCCAGCAGCTTATCCCTCTCAGGGGCCAACGTCCTGACTTTC. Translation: CASSLSLSGANVLTF.

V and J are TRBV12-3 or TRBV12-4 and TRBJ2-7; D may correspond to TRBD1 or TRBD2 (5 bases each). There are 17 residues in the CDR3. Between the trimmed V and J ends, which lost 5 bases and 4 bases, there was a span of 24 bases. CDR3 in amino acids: CASSPPPGTPRGYEQYF. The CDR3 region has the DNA TGTGCCAGCAGTCCCCCTCCCGGGACCCCTCGGGGATACGAGCAGTACTTC.

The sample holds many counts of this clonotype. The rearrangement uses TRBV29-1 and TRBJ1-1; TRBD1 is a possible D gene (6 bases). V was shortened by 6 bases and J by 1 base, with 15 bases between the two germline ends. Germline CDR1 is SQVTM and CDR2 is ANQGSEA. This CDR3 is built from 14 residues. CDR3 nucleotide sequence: TGCAGCGTCAGGGGACTCATAAGGAACACTGAAGCTTTCTTT. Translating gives CSVRGLIRNTEAFF. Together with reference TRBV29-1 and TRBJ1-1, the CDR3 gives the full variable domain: SAVISQKPSRDICQRGTSLTIQCQVDSQVTMMFWYRQQPGQSLTLIATANQGSEATYESGFVIDKFPISRPNLTFSTLTVSNMSPEDSSIYLCSVRGLIRNTEAFFGQGTRLTVV.

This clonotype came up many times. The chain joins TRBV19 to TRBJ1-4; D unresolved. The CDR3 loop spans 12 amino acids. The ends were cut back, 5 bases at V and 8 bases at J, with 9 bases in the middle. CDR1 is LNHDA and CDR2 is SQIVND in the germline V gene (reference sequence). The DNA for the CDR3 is TGTGCCAGTAGTTGGGGATACGAAAAACTGTTTTTT. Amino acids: CASSWGYEKLFF.

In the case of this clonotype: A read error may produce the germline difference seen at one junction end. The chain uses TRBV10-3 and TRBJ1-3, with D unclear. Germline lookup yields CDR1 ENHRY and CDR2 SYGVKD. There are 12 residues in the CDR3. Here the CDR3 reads CATKNPGNTIYF. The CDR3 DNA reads TGTGCCACCAAAAACCCTGGGAACACCATATATTTT.

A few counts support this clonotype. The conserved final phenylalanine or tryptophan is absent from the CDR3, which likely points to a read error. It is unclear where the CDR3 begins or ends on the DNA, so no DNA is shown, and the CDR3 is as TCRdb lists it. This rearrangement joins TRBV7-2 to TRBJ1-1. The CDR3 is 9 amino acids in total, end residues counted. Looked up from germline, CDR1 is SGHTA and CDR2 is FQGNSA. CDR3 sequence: CASSLEIRR.

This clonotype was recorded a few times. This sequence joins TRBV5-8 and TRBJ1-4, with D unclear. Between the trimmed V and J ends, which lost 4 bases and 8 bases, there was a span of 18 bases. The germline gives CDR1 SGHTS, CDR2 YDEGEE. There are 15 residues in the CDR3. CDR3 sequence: CASSRVGTPEEKLFF. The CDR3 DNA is TGTGCCAGCAGCCGCGTTGGCACGCCCGAAGAAAAACTGTTTTTT.

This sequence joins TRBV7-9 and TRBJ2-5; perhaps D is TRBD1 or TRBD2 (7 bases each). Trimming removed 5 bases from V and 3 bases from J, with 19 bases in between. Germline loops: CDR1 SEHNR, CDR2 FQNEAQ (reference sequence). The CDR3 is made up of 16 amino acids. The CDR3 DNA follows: TGTGCCAGCAGCCTCGGCAGGGGGAGGGCGGAAGAGACCCAGTACTTC. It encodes CASSLGRGRAEETQYF. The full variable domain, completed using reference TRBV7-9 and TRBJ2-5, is DTGVSQNPRHKITKRGQNVTFRCDPISEHNRLYWYRQTLGQGPEFLTYFQNEAQLEKSRLLSDRFSAERPKGSFSTLEIQRTEQGDSAMYLCASSLGRGRAEETQYFGPGTRLLVL.

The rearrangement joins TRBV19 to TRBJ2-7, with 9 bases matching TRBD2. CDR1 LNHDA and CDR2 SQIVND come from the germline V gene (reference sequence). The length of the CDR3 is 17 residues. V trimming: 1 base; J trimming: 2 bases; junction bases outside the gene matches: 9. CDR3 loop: CASSIGGRALGAYEQYF. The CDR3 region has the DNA TGTGCCAGTAGTATAGGCGGGAGGGCCCTCGGGGCCTACGAGCAGTACTTC.

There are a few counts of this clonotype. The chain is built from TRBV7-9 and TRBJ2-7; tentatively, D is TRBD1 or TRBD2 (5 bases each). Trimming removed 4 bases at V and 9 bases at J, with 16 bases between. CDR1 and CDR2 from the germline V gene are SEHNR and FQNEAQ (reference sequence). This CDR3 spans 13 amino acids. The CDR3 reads CASSSRDRPPQYF. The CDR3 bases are TGTGCCAGCAGCTCCCGGGACCGTCCACCGCAGTACTTC.

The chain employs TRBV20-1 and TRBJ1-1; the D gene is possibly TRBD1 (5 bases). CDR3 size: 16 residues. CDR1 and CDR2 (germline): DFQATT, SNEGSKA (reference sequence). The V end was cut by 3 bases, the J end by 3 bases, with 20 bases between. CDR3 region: CSASPTRDGAYTEAFF. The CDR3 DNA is TGCAGTGCTAGTCCTACCCGGGACGGGGCATACACTGAAGCTTTCTTT.

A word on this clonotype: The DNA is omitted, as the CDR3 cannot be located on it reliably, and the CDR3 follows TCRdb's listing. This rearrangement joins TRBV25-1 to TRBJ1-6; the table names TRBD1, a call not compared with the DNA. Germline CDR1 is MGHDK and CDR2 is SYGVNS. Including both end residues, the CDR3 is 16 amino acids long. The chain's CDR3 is CACSASRAGVNSPLHF.

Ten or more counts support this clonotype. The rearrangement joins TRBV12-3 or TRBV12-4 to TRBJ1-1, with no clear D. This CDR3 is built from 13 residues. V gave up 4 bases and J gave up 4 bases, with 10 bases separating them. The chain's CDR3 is CASSSKGITEAFF. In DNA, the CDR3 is TGTGCCAGCAGTTCGAAAGGGATCACTGAAGCTTTCTTT.

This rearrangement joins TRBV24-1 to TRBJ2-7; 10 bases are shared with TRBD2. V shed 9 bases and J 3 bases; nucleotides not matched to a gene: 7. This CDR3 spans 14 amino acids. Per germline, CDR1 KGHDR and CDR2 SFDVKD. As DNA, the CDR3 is TGTGCCACCTCTCCTAGCGGGAGTTTCTACGAGCAGTACTTC. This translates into CATSPSGSFYEQYF.

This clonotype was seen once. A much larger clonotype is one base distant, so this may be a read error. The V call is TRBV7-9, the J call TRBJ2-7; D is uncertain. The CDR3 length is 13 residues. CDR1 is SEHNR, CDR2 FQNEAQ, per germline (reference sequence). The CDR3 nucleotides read TGTGCCATCAGCTTACAACCGTCCCCCGAGCAGTACTTC. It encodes CAISLQPSPEQYF.

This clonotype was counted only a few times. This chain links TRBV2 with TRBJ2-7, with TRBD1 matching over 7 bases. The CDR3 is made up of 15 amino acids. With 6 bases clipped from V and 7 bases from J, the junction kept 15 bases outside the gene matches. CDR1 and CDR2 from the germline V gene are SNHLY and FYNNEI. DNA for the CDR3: TGTGCCAGCAGAGCTCTCGGGACAGCGTTCTGGGAGCAGTACTTC. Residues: CASRALGTAFWEQYF.

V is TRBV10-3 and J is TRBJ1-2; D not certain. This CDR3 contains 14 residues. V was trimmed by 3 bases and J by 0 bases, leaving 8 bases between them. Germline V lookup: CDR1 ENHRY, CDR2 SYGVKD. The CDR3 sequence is CAISDVRTNYGYTF. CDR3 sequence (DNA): TGTGCCATCAGTGACGTCCGCACTAACTATGGCTACACCTTC.

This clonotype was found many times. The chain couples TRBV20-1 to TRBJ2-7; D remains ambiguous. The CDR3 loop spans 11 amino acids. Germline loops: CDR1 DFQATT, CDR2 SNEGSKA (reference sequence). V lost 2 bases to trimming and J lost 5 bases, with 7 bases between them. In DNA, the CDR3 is TGCAGTGCTAGAACTTTAGACGAGCAGTACTTC. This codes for CSARTLDEQYF.

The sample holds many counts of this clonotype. CDR3 sequence reads: CASSLGQAFF. In DNA form, the CDR3 reads TGCGCCAGCAGCCTAGGACAAGCTTTCTTT. V gene TRBV5-1 combines with J gene TRBJ1-1; D unclear. This CDR3 has 10 residues. V lost 4 bases and J 9 bases, leaving 7 bases between the germline ends. Germline V gene lookup returns CDR1 SGHRS and CDR2 YFSETQ.

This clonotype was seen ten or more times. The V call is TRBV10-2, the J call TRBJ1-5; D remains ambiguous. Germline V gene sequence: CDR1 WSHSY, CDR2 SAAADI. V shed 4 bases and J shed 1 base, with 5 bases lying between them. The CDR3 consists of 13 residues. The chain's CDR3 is CASSAGSNQPQHF. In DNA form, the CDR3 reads TGCGCCAGCAGTGCAGGAAGCAATCAGCCCCAGCATTTT.

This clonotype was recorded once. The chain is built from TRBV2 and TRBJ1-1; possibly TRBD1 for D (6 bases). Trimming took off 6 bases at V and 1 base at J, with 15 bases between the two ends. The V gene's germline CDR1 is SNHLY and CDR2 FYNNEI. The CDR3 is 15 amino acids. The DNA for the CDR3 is TGTGCCAGCAGCGGACAGAGGGCCCGGAACACTGAAGCTTTCTTT. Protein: CASSGQRARNTEAFF.